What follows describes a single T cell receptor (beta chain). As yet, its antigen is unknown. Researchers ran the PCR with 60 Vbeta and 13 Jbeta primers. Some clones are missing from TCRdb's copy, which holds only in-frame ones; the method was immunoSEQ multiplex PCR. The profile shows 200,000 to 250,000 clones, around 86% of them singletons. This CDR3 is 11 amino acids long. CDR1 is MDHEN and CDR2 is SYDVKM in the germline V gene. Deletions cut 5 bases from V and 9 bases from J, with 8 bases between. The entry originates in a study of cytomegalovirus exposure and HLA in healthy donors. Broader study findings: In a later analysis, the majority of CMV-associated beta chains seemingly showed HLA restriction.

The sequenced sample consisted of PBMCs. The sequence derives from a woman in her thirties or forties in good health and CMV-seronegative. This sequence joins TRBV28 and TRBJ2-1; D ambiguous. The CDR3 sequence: CASSVSSEQFF. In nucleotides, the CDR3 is TGTGCCAGCAGTGTAAGTAGTGAGCAGTTCTTC.